Reported below is one T cell receptor beta chain. Its antigen remains unidentified. No patient received treatment before thyroid surgery. The record originates from a study of metastatic and nonmetastatic thyroid tumors. Overall study context: Patients with malignant and benign thyroid disease provided blood and tumor or nodule tissue, whose repertoires were compared. Study results and limitations: Versus benign nodules, malignant thyroid tumors reportedly had significantly higher TCR beta diversity, in blood and tumor.

Under the authors' procedure: A classifier for distant metastasis in papillary thyroid cancer was constructed using CDR3 differences observed across clinicopathological groups. TCRdb reanalyzed the PCR reads with MiXCR. The V and J calls here are based on TCRdb, not the publication. The data hold 30,000 to 45,000 clones, with approximately 30% observed a single time. The CDR3 is made up of 15 amino acids. Germline V gene sequence: CDR1 SGHRS, CDR2 YFSETQ. V was trimmed by 1 base and J by 2 bases, leaving 11 bases between them. Sequencing was done on a sample of blood. The clonotype was recovered from a male donor with papillary thyroid cancer or a benign thyroid nodule (not recorded which). Some clones in this sample may be carry-over from other donors' samples. The chain links TRBV5-1 to TRBJ2-3; D may be TRBD1 or TRBD2 (6 bases each). CDR3 sequence reads: CASSLLGGPTDTQYF. CDR3 DNA: TGCGCCAGCAGCTTGTTAGGGGGGCCCACAGATACGCAGTATTTT.